A selection of T cell receptor beta chains follows, all from one sample in a study of cytomegalovirus exposure and HLA in healthy donors. Only in-frame clones appear in the TCRdb table, and some are missing; sequencing was by immunoSEQ multiplex PCR. This repertoire shows 110,000 to 150,000 clones, around 80% found once; its top ten account for almost 7%. Specimen: PBMCs. These receptor sequences come from a man aged 35-49 years in good health and CMV-seropositive. The conserved cysteine and the conserved F or W are not part of the CDR3 here. The order of the fields is V gene, J gene, CDR3 length, CDR3 protein.

TRBV7-3	TRBJ1-1	11	ASSLDTNTEAF
TRBV9	TRBJ1-1	12	ASSLTTGATEAF
TRBV5-1	TRBJ1-6	12	ASSLGQGDSPLH
TRBV19	TRBJ2-2	14	ASSMTSGGNTGELF
TRBV14	TRBJ2-1	13	ASSPSGTRGNEQF
TRBV18	TRBJ1-1	11	ASSPPGGTEAF
TRBV4-1	TRBJ2-7	13	ASSPRTGSSYEQY
TRBV2	TRBJ1-1	11	ASSSDRDTEAF
TRBV7-9	TRBJ1-1	14	ASSLGGGPRNTEAF
TRBV7-2	TRBJ1-1	15	ASSLGHRQVRNTEAF
TRBV6-6	TRBJ1-2	12	ASSNRQASGGYT
TRBV7-2	TRBJ2-1	12	ATKRGLADNEQF
TRBV7-9	TRBJ2-7	12	ASSLASGAYEQY
TRBV9	TRBJ2-2	17	ASSVEGGTSGRFTGELF
TRBV11-3	TRBJ1-2	9	ASGTVYGYT
TRBV2	TRBJ2-7	8	ASRGQEQY
TRBV4-3	TRBJ2-7	11	ASSQDHRDEQY
TRBV28	TRBJ1-5	13	ASSSGQGNNQPQH
TRBV6-1	TRBJ1-3	13	ASSANRGPGNTIY
TRBV29-1	TRBJ2-7	10	SVWEGSGEQY
TRBV7-6	TRBJ2-7	13	ASSPGRDFTYEQY
TRBV2	TRBJ1-1	11	ASSNRMNTEAF
TRBV29-1	TRBJ2-7	9	SVVQGYEQY
TRBV18	TRBJ2-7	12	ASSPSAGDHEQY
TRBV6-6	TRBJ2-2	14	ASSPKPLTNTGELF
TRBV18	TRBJ1-1	12	ASSRDRLNTEAF
TRBV6-6	TRBJ2-1	13	ASTPRRGSYNEQF
TRBV11-2	TRBJ1-3	14	ASSSAAGGVGNTIY
TRBV10-1	TRBJ2-7	11	ASSPGHTYEQY
TRBV6-1	TRBJ1-3	11	ASSVSSGNTIY
TRBV9	TRBJ2-2	17	ASSAPRQVERMNSGELF
TRBV30	TRBJ1-1	10	AWSGVNTEAF
TRBV19	TRBJ2-7	12	ASSMDRGRIEQY
TRBV9	TRBJ1-5	12	ASSPGGSAQPQH
TRBV30	TRBJ2-7	10	AWSVSSYEQY
TRBV13	TRBJ1-1	13	ASSLEGARNTEAF
TRBV6-5	TRBJ1-1	11	ASRSPGQGAAF
TRBV6-5	TRBJ1-2	14	ASSYENWSGGKGYT
TRBV7-9	TRBJ2-5	13	ASSLWTGTWETQY
TRBV5-1	TRBJ2-1	13	ASSLPGSSYNEQF
TRBV7-7	TRBJ1-1	18	ASSLAVEGQSPFWNTEAF
TRBV28	TRBJ1-1	14	ASSLYARGRNTEAF
TRBV6-1	TRBJ1-4	13	ASRGGQAANEKLF
TRBV18	TRBJ1-1	11	ASSPGGDTEAF
TRBV30	TRBJ1-6	13	AWSFRDRGEGTLH
TRBV30	TRBJ2-1	11	ASGTSGRSEQF
TRBV18	TRBJ1-1	12	ASSQQGATTEAF
TRBV6-5	NA	13	ASSTTGGSFYEQY
TRBV4-3	TRBJ2-1	11	ASRSTTYNEQF
TRBV5-1	TRBJ1-4	11	ASSLTGPEKLF
TRBV9	TRBJ2-1	14	ASSVGGTSGYNEQF
TRBV30	TRBJ1-1	13	AWSLTPTGVTEAF
TRBV2	TRBJ1-2	16	ASSRFLPGQGEIYGYT